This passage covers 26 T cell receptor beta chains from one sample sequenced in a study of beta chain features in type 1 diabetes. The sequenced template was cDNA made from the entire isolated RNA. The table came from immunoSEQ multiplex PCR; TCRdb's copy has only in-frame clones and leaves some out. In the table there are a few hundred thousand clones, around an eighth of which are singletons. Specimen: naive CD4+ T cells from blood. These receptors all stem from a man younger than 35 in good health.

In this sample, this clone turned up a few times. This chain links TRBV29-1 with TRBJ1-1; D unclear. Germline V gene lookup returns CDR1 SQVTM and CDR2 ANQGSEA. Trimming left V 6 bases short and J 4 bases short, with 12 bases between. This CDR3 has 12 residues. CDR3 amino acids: CSVQTGITEAFF. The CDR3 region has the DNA TGCAGCGTACAAACCGGGATCACTGAAGCTTTCTTT.

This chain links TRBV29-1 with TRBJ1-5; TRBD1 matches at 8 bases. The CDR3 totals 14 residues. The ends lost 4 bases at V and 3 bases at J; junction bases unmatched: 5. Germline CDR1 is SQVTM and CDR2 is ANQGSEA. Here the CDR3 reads CSVGGGQVNQPQHF. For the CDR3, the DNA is TGCAGCGTTGGGGGGGGACAGGTCAATCAGCCCCAGCATTTT.

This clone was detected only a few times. The CDR3 sequence is CASSLLTGTISKALHF. The DNA for the CDR3 is TGTGCCAGCAGCTTACTGACAGGGACAATCTCCAAGGCCCTCCACTTT. This rearrangement joins TRBV7-2 to TRBJ1-6, with TRBD1 identical over 7 bases. V dropped 2 bases and J dropped 14; count of bases not matched to a gene: 15. Germline values: CDR1 SGHTA, CDR2 FQGNSA. This CDR3 comprises 16 residues.

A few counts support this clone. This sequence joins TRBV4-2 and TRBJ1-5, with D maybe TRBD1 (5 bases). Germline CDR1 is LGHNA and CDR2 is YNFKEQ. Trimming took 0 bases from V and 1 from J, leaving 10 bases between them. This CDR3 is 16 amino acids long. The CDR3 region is CASSQDQGASNQPQHF. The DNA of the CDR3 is TGTGCCAGCAGCCAAGATCAGGGTGCAAGCAATCAGCCCCAGCATTTT.

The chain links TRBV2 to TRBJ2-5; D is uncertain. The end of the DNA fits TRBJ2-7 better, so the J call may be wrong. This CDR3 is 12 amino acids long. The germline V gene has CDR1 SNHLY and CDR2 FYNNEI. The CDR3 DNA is TGTGCCAGCAGTCGGAGCCGGCACGAGCAGTACTTC. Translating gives CASSRSRHEQYF.

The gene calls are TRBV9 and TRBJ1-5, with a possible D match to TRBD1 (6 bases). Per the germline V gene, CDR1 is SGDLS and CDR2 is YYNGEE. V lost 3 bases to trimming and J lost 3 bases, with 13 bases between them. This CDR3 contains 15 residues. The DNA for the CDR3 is TGTGCCAGCAGCGGGGTGGGGGCGGACAATCAGCCCCAGCATTTT. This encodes CASSGVGADNQPQHF. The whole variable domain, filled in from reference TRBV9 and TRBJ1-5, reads DSGVTQTPKHLITATGQRVTLRCSPRSGDLSVYWYQQSLDQGLQFLIQYYNGEERAKGNILERFSAQQFPDLHSELNLSSLELGDSALYFCASSGVGADNQPQHFGDGTRLSIL.

The CDR3 DNA follows: TGCGCCAGCAGCCAAGACCCGACTAGCGGGGGGGCCGATGAGCAGTTCTTC. Its translation is CASSQDPTSGGADEQFF. The chain joins TRBV4-1 to TRBJ2-1; 14 nucleotides align to TRBD2. The CDR3 loop spans 17 amino acids. Trimming removed 0 bases from V and 8 bases from J; junction bases left unmatched: 6. Germline loops: CDR1 MGHRA, CDR2 YSYEKL.

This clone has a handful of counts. This CDR3 reads CASRYRRATTEAFF. CDR3 DNA: TGTGCCAGCAGATACAGGAGAGCGACCACTGAAGCTTTCTTT. This chain links TRBV11-1 with TRBJ1-1; TRBD1 is a possible D gene (5 bases). Germline CDR1 is SGHAT and CDR2 is FQDESV (reference sequence). CDR3 size: 14 residues. V was shortened by 6 bases and J by 4 bases, with 15 bases between the two germline ends.

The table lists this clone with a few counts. The DNA for the CDR3 is TGTGCCAGCAGCCCCCCACTCTCATACGGAGCTTTCTTT. Protein sequence: CASSPPLSYGAFF. The chain is built from TRBV7-9 and TRBJ1-1, with D hard to call. V lost 5 bases, J lost 10 bases, and 17 bases lay in between. The CDR3 is made up of 13 amino acids. Germline V lookup: CDR1 SEHNR, CDR2 FQNEAQ (reference sequence).

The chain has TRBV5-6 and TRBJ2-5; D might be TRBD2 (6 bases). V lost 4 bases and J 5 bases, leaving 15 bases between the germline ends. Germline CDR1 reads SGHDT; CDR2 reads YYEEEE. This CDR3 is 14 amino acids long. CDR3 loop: CASSGARAGETQYF. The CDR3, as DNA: TGTGCCAGCAGCGGGGCCAGGGCGGGGGAGACCCAGTACTTC.

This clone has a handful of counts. The chain's CDR3 is CASSLGLAGEREQFF. The CDR3 DNA is TGTGCCAGCAGCTTGGGACTAGCGGGAGAGAGGGAGCAGTTCTTC. The chain is built from TRBV7-3 and TRBJ2-1; 14 bases are shared with TRBD2. The germline V gene has CDR1 SGHTA and CDR2 FQGTGA. V lost 3 bases, J lost 10 bases, and 5 bases stayed unmatched. The CDR3 runs to 15 residues.

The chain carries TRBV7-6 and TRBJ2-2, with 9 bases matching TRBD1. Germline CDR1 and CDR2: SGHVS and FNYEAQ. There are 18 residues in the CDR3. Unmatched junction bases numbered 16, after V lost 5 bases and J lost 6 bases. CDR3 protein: CASSRIRPGTGIPGELFF. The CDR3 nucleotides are TGTGCCAGCAGCCGAATCAGACCCGGGACAGGGATTCCCGGGGAGCTGTTTTTT.

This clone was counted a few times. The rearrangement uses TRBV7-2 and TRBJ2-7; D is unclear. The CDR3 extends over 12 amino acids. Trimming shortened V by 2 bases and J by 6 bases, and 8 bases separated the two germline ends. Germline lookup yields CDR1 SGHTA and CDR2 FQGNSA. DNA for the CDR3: TGTGCCAGCAGCTTATTTTCCCTCGAGCAGTACTTC. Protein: CASSLFSLEQYF.

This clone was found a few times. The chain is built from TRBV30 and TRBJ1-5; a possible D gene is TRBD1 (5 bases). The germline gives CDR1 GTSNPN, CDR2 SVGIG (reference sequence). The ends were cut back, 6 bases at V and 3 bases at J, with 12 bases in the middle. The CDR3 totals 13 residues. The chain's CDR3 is CACGASPNQPQHF. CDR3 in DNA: TGTGCCTGTGGGGCCAGCCCCAATCAGCCCCAGCATTTT.

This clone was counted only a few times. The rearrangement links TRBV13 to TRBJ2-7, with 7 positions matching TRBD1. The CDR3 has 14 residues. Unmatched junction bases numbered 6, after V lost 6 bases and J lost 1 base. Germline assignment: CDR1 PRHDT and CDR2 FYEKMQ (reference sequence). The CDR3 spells CASRRQGRSYEQYF. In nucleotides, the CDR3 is TGTGCCAGCAGACGACAGGGTAGGTCCTACGAGCAGTACTTC. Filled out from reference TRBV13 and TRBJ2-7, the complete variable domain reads AAGVIQSPRHLIKEKRETATLKCYPIPRHDTVYWYQQGPGQDPQFLISFYEKMQSDKGSIPDRFSAQQFSDYHSELNMSSLELGDSALYFCASRRQGRSYEQYFGPGTRLTVT.

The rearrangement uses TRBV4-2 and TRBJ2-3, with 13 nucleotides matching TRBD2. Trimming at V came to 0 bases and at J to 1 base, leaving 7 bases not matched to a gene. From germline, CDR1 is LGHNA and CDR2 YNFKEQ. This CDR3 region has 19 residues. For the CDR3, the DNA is TGTGCCAGCAGCCAAGAAGTACTAGCGGGAGGGCCGGGCACAGATACGCAGTATTTT. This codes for CASSQEVLAGGPGTDTQYF.

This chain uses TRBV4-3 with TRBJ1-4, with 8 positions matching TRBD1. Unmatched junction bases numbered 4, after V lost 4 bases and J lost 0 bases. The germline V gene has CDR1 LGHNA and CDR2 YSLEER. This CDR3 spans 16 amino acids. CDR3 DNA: TGCGCCAGCAGCCCCGGACAGGGACCAACTAATGAAAAACTGTTTTTT. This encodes CASSPGQGPTNEKLFF.

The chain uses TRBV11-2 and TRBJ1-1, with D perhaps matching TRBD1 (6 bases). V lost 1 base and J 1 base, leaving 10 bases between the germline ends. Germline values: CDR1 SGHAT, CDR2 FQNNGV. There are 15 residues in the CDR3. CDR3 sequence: CASSLVAGANTEAFF. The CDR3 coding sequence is TGTGCCAGCAGCTTAGTGGCAGGGGCGAACACTGAAGCTTTCTTT.

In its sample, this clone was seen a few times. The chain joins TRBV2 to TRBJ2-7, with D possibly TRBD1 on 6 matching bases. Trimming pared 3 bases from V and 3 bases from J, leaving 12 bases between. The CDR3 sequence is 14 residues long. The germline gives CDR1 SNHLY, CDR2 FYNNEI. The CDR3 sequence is CASSDAQGSYEQYF. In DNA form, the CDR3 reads TGTGCCAGCAGTGACGCACAGGGCAGCTACGAGCAGTACTTC.

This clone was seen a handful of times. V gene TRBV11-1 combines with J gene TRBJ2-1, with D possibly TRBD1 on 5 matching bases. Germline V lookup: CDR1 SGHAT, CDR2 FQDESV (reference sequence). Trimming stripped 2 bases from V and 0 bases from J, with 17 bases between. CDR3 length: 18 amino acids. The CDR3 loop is CASSLLEYRSASYNEQFF. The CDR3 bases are TGTGCCAGCAGCTTACTAGAGTACAGGTCAGCCTCCTACAATGAGCAGTTCTTC.

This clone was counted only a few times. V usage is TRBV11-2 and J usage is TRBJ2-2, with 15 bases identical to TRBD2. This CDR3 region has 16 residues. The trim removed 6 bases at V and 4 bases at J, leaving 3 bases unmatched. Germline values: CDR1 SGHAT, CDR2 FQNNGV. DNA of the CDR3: TGTGCCAGCAGGGGACTAGCGGGGGGCCCCACCGGGGAGCTGTTTTTT. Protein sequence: CASRGLAGGPTGELFF.

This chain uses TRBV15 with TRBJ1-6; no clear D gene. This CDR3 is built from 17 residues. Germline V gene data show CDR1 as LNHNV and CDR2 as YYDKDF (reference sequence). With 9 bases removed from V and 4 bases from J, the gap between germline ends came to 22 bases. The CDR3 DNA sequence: TGTGCCACTAGTCAAATCGGAGGGCCCGAGTATAATTCACCCCTCCACTTT. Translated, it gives CATSQIGGPEYNSPLHF.

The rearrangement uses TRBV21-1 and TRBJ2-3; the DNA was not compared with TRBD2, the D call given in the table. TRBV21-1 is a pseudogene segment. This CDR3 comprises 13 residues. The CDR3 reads CASSTCGDRTQYF. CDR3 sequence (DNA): TGTGCCAGCAGCACCTGCGGGGACCGCACGCAGTATTTT.

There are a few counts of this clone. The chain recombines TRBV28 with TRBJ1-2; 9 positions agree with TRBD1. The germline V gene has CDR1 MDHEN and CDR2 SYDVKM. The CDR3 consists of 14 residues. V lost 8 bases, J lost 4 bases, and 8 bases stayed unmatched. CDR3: CASLGGTGSYGYTF. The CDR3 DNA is TGTGCCAGCCTCGGCGGGACAGGGTCCTATGGCTACACCTTC.

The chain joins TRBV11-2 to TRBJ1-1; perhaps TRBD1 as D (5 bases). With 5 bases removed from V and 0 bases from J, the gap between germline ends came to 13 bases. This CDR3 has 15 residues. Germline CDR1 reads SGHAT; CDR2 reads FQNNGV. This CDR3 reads CASSPLGGVNTEAFF. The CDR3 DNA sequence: TGTGCCAGCAGCCCCCTGGGGGGGGTGAACACTGAAGCTTTCTTT.

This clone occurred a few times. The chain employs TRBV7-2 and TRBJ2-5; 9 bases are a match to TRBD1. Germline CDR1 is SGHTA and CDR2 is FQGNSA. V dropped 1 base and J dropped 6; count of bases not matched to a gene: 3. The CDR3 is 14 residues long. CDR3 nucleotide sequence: TGTGCCAGCAGCTTAGGGACAGGGGAGAAGACCCAGTACTTC. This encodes CASSLGTGEKTQYF.